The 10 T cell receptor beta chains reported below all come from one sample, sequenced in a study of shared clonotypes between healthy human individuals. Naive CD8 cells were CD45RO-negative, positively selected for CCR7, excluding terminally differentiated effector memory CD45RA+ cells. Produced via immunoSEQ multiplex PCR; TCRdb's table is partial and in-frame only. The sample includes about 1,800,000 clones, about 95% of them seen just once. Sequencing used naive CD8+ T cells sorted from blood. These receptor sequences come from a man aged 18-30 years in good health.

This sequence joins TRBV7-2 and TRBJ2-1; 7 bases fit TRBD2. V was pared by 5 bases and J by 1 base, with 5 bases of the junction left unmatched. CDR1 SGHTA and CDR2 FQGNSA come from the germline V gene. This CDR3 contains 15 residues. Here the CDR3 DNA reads TGTGCCAGCAGCGCCGCGGGAGATTCCTACAATGAGCAGTTCTTC. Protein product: CASSAAGDSYNEQFF.

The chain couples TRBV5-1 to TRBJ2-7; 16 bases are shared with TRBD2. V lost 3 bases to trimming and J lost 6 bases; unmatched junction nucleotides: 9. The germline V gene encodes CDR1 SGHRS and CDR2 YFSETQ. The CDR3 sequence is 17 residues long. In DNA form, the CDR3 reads TGCGCCAGCAGCTACGGGACTAGCGGGGGGGCCTTTCGCGAGCAGTACTTC. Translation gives CASSYGTSGGAFREQYF.

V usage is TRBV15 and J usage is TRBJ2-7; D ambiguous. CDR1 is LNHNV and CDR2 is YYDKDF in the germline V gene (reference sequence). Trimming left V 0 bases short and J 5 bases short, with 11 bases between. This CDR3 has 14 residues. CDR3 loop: CATSRENGADEQYF. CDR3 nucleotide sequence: TGTGCCACCAGCAGAGAGAACGGAGCTGACGAGCAGTACTTC.

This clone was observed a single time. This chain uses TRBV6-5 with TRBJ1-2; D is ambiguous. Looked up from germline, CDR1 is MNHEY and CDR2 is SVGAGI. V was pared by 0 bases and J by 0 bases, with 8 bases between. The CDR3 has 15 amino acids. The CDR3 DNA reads TGTGCCAGCAGTTACTCGCCCGAGGCTAACTATGGCTACACCTTC. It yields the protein CASSYSPEANYGYTF.

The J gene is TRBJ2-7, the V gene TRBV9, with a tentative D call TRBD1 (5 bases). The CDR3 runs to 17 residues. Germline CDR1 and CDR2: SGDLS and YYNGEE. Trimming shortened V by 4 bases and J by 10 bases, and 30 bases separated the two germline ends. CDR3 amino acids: CASSPLHEDSEGAVQYF. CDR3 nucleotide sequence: TGTGCCAGCAGCCCACTACATGAAGACAGTGAAGGGGCTGTACAGTACTTC. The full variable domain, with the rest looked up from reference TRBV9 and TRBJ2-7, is DSGVTQTPKHLITATGQRVTLRCSPRSGDLSVYWYQQSLDQGLQFLIQYYNGEERAKGNILERFSAQQFPDLHSELNLSSLELGDSALYFCASSPLHEDSEGAVQYFGPGTRLTVT.

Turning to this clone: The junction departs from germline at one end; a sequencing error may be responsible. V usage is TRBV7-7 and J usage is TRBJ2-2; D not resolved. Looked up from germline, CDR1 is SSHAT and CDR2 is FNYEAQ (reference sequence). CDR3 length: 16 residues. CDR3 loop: CASSLYFEADTGELFF. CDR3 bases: TGTGCTAGCAGCTTATACTTCGAGGCCGACACCGGGGAGCTGTTTTTT.

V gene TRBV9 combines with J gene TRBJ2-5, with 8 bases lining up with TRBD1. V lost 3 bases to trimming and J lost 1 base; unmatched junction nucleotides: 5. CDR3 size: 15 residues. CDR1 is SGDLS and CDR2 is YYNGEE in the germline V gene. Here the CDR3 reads CASSDEQGVQETQYF. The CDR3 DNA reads TGTGCCAGCAGCGACGAACAGGGGGTCCAAGAGACCCAGTACTTC.

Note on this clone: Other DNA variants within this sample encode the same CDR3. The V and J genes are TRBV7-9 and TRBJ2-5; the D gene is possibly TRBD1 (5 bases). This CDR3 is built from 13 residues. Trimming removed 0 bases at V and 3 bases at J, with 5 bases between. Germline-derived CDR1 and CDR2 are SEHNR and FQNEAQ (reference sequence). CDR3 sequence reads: CASSLAQEETQYF. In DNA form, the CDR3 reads TGTGCCAGCAGCTTAGCACAGGAAGAGACCCAGTACTTC.

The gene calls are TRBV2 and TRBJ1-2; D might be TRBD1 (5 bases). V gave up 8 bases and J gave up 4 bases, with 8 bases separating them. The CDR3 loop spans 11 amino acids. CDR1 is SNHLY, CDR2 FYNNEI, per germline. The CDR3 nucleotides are TGTGCCAGCGGGACCACCTATGGCTACACCTTC. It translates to CASGTTYGYTF.

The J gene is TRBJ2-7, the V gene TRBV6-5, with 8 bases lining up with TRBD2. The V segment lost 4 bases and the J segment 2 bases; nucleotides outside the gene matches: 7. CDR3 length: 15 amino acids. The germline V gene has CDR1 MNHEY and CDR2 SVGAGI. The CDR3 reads CASSFSAGATYEQYF. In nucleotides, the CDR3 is TGTGCCAGCAGTTTCTCAGCGGGGGCGACCTACGAGCAGTACTTC.